Below are 26 T cell receptor beta chains sequenced from a single sample in a study of blood T cells in healthy people across ages. Alongside a J-beta primer mix, a sample-barcoded 5' primer served in a second PCR lasting roughly 6 to 11 cycles. Via MiXCR, TCRdb re-called the 5' RACE reads, giving one row per CDR3 protein. The sample lists under 950,000 distinct CDR3 sequences; approximately 21% were seen once. Sequenced input: blood. The receptors were gathered from an older man in good health.

The V and J genes are TRBV2 and TRBJ1-1; D possibly corresponds to TRBD1 (6 bases). This CDR3 is built from 14 residues. Trimming stripped 6 bases from V and 6 bases from J, with 17 bases between. Looked up from germline, CDR1 is SNHLY and CDR2 is FYNNEI. The CDR3 here is CASSHGTSRPEAFF. Here the CDR3 DNA reads TGTGCCAGCAGCCACGGGACATCAAGACCTGAAGCTTTCTTT.

The CDR3 loop reads CASRFDFGQPQHF. In DNA form, the CDR3 reads TGCGCCAGCAGATTTGACTTTGGTCAGCCCCAGCATTTT. The rearrangement links TRBV5-1 to TRBJ1-5; D not certain. V lost 5 bases, J lost 6 bases, and 12 bases lay in between. The germline gives CDR1 SGHRS, CDR2 YFSETQ. This CDR3 has 13 residues.

The rearrangement links TRBV12-3 or TRBV12-4 to TRBJ2-1, with D uncertain. Trimming stripped 6 bases from V and 4 bases from J, with 7 bases between. The CDR3 is 12 residues long. CDR3 sequence: CASRLRYNEQFF. DNA of the CDR3: TGTGCCAGCAGACTAAGATACAATGAGCAGTTCTTC.

The gene calls are TRBV6-5 and TRBJ1-5; D is uncertain. Per germline, CDR1 MNHEY and CDR2 SVGAGI. This CDR3 has 15 residues. V lost 0 bases to trimming and J lost 1 base, with 7 bases between them. CDR3 coding DNA: TGTGCCAGCAGTTACTCGGCAGGCAGCAATCAGCCCCAGCATTTT. This gives the protein CASSYSAGSNQPQHF.

This clonotype was picked up one time. Germline and junction disagree at one end, which may indicate a read error. V and J are TRBV5-1 and TRBJ1-1, with D possibly TRBD1 on 5 matching bases. CDR1 and CDR2 from the germline V gene are SGHRS and YFSETQ. The length of the CDR3 is 14 residues. This CDR3 is CASSFPDIGTEALF. The CDR3 coding sequence is TGCGCCAGCAGCTTCCCGGACATTGGGACTGAAGCTCTCTTT. Filled out from reference TRBV5-1 and TRBJ1-1, the complete variable domain reads KAGVTQTPRYLIKTRGQQVTLSCSPISGHRSVSWYQQTPGQGLQFLFEYFSETQRNKGNFPGRFSGRQFSNSRSEMNVSTLELGDSALYLCASSFPDIGTEALFGQGTRLTVV.

This rearrangement joins TRBV6-1 to TRBJ1-2; weak D call: TRBD1 (5 bases). The CDR3 runs 14 residues. CDR1 MNHNS and CDR2 SASEGT come from the germline V gene. V gave up 1 base and J gave up 6 bases, with 12 bases separating them. CDR3 amino acids: CASSEGQGLDGYTF. CDR3 sequence (DNA): TGTGCCAGCAGTGAAGGTCAGGGTCTGGATGGCTACACCTTC.

The chain uses TRBV20-1 and TRBJ1-2; D is unresolved. Trimming removed 2 bases at V and 5 bases at J, with 9 bases between. CDR3 length equals 12 residues. The germline CDR1 and CDR2 sequences are DFQATT and SNEGSKA (reference sequence). CDR3 sequence reads: CSARTQPYGYTF. The CDR3 coding sequence is TGCAGTGCTAGAACCCAACCGTATGGCTACACCTTC.

This clonotype was seen more than once but under ten times. The chain employs TRBV7-8 and TRBJ1-5; D remains unclear. Germline V CDR1 and CDR2: SGHVS, FQNEAQ. Trimming cost V 0 bases and J 7 bases, with 13 bases left between them. The CDR3 consists of 15 residues. The DNA of the CDR3 is TGTGCCAGCAGCTTAGCGGCCGCAGTCCGGCAGCCCCAGCATTTT. Translating it yields CASSLAAAVRQPQHF.

This clonotype was counted a few times. The chain recombines TRBV5-1 with TRBJ2-4; D is possibly TRBD1 (6 bases). V lost 1 base and J lost 5, with 10 bases in between. The CDR3 length is 14 residues. Germline CDR1 SGHRS, CDR2 YFSETQ. CDR3 residues: CASSLTQGQNIQYF. CDR3 DNA: TGCGCCAGCAGCTTGACACAGGGCCAAAACATTCAGTACTTC.

The rearrangement joins TRBV28 to TRBJ2-5; D gene uncertain. CDR3 length equals 11 residues. Germline V gives CDR1 MDHEN, CDR2 SYDVKM. V was cut by 5 bases and J by 5 bases, with 6 bases left in between. CDR3 loop: CASSRPETQYF. The DNA for the CDR3 is TGTGCCAGCAGTCGACCTGAGACCCAGTACTTC.

This clonotype was counted ten times or more. V and J are TRBV6-4 and TRBJ2-3; D remains unclear. CDR1 and CDR2 (germline): MRHNA, SNTAGT. V lost 5 bases, J lost 0 bases, and 6 bases lay in between. The CDR3 loop spans 13 amino acids. The CDR3 nucleotides read TGTGCCAGCAGTTTTTCGAGCACAGATACGCAGTATTTT. It codes for CASSFSSTDTQYF.

This rearrangement joins TRBV5-4 to TRBJ2-5; the match to TRBD1 covers 8 bases. V shed 3 bases, J shed 3 bases, and the junction held 4 bases outside the gene matches. Looked up from germline, CDR1 is SGHNT and CDR2 is YYREEE (reference sequence). The CDR3 extends over 14 amino acids. CDR3 in DNA: TGTGCCAGCAGCTACCCGACAGGGGAAGAGACCCAGTACTTC. Residues: CASSYPTGEETQYF.

This clonotype has a handful of counts. Given a much more abundant clone one base away, this may be a read error. This chain links TRBV27 with TRBJ1-2; the D is unclear. The CDR3 is made up of 15 amino acids. The germline V gene has CDR1 MNHEY and CDR2 SMNVEV (reference sequence). Here the CDR3 reads CVSRPLPAANYGYTF. CDR3 in DNA: TGTGTCAGCAGGCCTCTCCCAGCGGCTAACTATGGCTACACCTTC.

This clonotype came up once. This sequence joins TRBV27 and TRBJ2-1; TRBD1 might be the D (5 bases). The CDR3 extends over 11 amino acids. CDR1 and CDR2 from the germline V gene are MNHEY and SMNVEV (reference sequence). The germline V and J ends were trimmed by 5 bases and 8 bases, with 7 bases remaining between them. CDR3 DNA sequence: TGTGCCAGCAGTGAACAGGATGAGCAGTTCTTC. It yields the protein CASSEQDEQFF.

This clonotype was observed a handful of times. V is TRBV11-2 and J is TRBJ1-6; D not resolved. This CDR3 is 14 amino acids long. Trimming cost V 2 bases and J 5 bases, with 7 bases left between them. CDR1 is SGHAT and CDR2 is FQNNGV in the germline V gene. DNA of the CDR3: TGTGCCAGCAGCTTAACCCTTAATAATTCACCCCTCCACTTT. Residues: CASSLTLNNSPLHF.

This clonotype was seen a handful of times. The gene calls are TRBV5-1 and TRBJ2-1; 8 positions agree with TRBD2. The CDR3 length is 16 residues. The V segment lost 0 bases and the J segment 1 base; nucleotides outside the gene matches: 3. The germline gives CDR1 SGHRS, CDR2 YFSETQ. CDR3 in amino acids: CASSLGASGSYNEQFF. CDR3 nucleotides: TGCGCCAGCAGCTTGGGTGCTAGCGGGTCCTACAATGAGCAGTTCTTC.

The chain combines TRBV19 with TRBJ1-5; 7 bases agree with TRBD1. J lost 4 bases, V lost 6 bases, and 6 bases had no gene match. Looked up from germline, CDR1 is LNHDA and CDR2 is SQIVND (reference sequence). The CDR3 covers 14 residues. The CDR3: CASSRGTANQPQHF. The CDR3, as DNA: TGTGCCAGTAGCAGGGGGACAGCTAATCAGCCCCAGCATTTT.

CDR3 in amino acids: CASSLLGGGISGNTIYF. CDR3 DNA: TGTGCCAGCAGCTTATTGGGGGGGGGAATCTCTGGAAACACCATATATTTT. The chain has TRBV7-2 and TRBJ1-3; TRBD1 is a possible D gene (5 bases). Germline lookup yields CDR1 SGHTA and CDR2 FQGNSA. The CDR3 has 17 amino acids. V was cut by 2 bases and J by 0 bases, with 14 bases left in between.

A word on this clonotype: Relative to the germline gene, one junction end is altered; a read error may explain this. V usage is TRBV7-2 and J usage is TRBJ1-6; no reliable D call. Per the germline V gene, CDR1 is SGHTA and CDR2 is FQGNSA. The CDR3 consists of 15 residues. This chain's CDR3 is CASSLAREANSPLHF. The CDR3 bases are TGTGCCAGCAGTTTAGCCCGGGAGGCAAATTCACCCCTCCACTTT.

The sample holds a few counts of this clonotype. The chain combines TRBV5-6 with TRBJ1-2; 8 nucleotides line up with TRBD1. This CDR3 comprises 14 residues. V gave up 4 bases and J gave up 8 bases; unmatched junction bases: 10. Per germline, CDR1 SGHDT and CDR2 YYEEEE. The CDR3 DNA sequence: TGTGCCAGCAGCCAGAGACAGGGGTTAGGAGGCTACACCTTC. It is translated as CASSQRQGLGGYTF.

This clonotype was found many times. The rearrangement uses TRBV12-3 or TRBV12-4 and TRBJ2-7; D tentatively fits TRBD1 or TRBD2 (5 bases each). The CDR3 runs to 14 residues. V lost 1 base and J lost 3, with 10 bases in between. The DNA for the CDR3 is TGTGCCAGCAGTTTAGGGGGGAGAAACTACGAGCAGTACTTC. It translates to CASSLGGRNYEQYF.

This chain connects TRBV7-2 to TRBJ2-5, with D uncertain. The J call may be in error: the DNA end matches TRBJ2-1 better. Looked up from germline, CDR1 is SGHTA and CDR2 is FQGNSA. The CDR3 contains 14 residues. The CDR3 DNA is TGTGCCAGCAGCTTAGGGTTTTCGTTAGCTGAGCAGTTCTTC. Its translation is CASSLGFSLAEQFF.

This clonotype was observed a handful of times. As DNA, the CDR3 is TGTGCCAGCAGCACACACAGGGTGGGCACTGAAGCTTTCTTT. Translating it yields CASSTHRVGTEAFF. The J gene is TRBJ1-1, the V gene TRBV7-2; D perhaps matches TRBD1 (6 bases). CDR3 length equals 14 residues. Germline loops: CDR1 SGHTA, CDR2 FQGNSA. V was trimmed by 5 bases and J by 4 bases, leaving 14 bases between them.

This clonotype was found a few times. The chain links TRBV2 to TRBJ2-7, with D uncertain. V gave up 7 bases and J gave up 2 bases, with 9 bases separating them. The CDR3 has 12 amino acids. Germline V CDR1 and CDR2: SNHLY, FYNNEI. Here the CDR3 reads CASKYSAYEQYF. CDR3 nucleotides: TGTGCCAGCAAGTACAGTGCCTACGAGCAGTACTTC.

This clonotype was recorded a few times. This sequence joins TRBV27 and TRBJ2-4; no clear D. The CDR3 is made up of 13 amino acids. V was shortened by 2 bases and J by 6 bases, with 8 bases between the two germline ends. Germline assignment: CDR1 MNHEY and CDR2 SMNVEV (reference sequence). The CDR3 loop is CASSLEPLNIQYF. CDR3 coding DNA: TGTGCCAGCAGTTTAGAGCCGTTAAACATTCAGTACTTC.

This clonotype was counted only a few times. The rearrangement links TRBV5-6 to TRBJ2-2; D ambiguous. The CDR3 runs 16 residues. From germline, CDR1 is SGHDT and CDR2 YYEEEE. Trimming took off 0 bases at V and 0 bases at J, with 9 bases between the two ends. CDR3 DNA: TGTGCCAGCAGCTTGGCCGGCCATCCGAACACCGGGGAGCTGTTTTTT. Protein sequence: CASSLAGHPNTGELFF.